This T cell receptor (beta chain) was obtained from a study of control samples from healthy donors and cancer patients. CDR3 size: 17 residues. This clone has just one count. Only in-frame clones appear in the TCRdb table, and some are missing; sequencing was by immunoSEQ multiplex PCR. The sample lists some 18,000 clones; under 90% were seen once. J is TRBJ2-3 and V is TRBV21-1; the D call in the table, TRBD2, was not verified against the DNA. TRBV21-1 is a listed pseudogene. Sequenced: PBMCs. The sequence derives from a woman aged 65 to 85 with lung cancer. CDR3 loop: CASSARKQIRETDTQYF. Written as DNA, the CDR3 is TGTGCCAGCAGCGCGCGTAAACAAATCCGGGAAACAGATACGCAGTATTTT.